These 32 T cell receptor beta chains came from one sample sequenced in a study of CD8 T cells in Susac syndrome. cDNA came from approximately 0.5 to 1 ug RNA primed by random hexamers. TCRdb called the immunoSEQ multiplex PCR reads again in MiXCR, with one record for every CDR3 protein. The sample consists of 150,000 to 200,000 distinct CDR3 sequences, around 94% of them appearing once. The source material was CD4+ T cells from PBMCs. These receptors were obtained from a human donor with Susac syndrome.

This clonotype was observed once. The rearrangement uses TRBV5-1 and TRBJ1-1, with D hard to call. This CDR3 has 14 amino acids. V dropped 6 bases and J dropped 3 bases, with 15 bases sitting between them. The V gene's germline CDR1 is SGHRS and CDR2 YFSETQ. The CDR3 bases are TGCGCCAGCAAGCGTGAGGATTGGCACACTGAAGCTTTCTTT. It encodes CASKREDWHTEAFF.

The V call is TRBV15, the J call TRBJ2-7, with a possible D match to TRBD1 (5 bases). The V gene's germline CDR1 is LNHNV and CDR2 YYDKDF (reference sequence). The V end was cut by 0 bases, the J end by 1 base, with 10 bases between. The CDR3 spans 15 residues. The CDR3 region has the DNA TGTGCCACCAGCAGAGAGGCAGGGCTTTCCTACGAGCAGTACTTC. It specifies CATSREAGLSYEQYF.

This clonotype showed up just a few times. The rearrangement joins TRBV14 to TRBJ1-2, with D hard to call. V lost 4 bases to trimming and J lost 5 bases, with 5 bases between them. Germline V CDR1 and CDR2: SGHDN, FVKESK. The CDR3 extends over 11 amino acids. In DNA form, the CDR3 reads TGTGCCAGCAGCCGCGGGTATGGCTACACCTTC. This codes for CASSRGYGYTF.

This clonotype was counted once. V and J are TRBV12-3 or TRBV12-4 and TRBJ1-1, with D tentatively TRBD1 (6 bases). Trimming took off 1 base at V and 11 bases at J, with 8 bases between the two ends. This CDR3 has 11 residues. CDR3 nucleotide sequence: TGTGCCAGCAGTTTAGACAGGGTTGCTTTCTTT. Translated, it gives CASSLDRVAFF.

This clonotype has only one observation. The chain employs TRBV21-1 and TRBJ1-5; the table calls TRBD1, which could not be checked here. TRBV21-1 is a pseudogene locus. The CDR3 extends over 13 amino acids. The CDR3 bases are TGTGCCAGCCCCATGGGGGCAAATCAGCCCCAGCATTTT. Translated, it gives CASPMGANQPQHF.

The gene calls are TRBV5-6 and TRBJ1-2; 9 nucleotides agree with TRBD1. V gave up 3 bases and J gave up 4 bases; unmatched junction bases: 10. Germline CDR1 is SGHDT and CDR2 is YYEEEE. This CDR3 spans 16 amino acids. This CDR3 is CASSYAQGARIYGYTF. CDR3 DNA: TGTGCCAGCAGCTATGCACAGGGGGCTCGGATCTATGGCTACACCTTC.

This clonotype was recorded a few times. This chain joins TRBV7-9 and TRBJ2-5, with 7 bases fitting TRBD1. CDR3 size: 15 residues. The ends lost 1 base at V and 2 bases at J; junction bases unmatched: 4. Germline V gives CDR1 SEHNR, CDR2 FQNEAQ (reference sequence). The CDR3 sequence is CASSLGRTGQETQYF. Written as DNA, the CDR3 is TGTGCCAGCAGCTTAGGTAGGACAGGACAAGAGACCCAGTACTTC.

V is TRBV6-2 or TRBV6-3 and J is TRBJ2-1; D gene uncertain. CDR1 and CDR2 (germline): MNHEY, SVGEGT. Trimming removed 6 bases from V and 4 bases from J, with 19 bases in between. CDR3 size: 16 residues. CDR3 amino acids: CASSDRSRKEYNEQFF. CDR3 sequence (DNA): TGTGCCAGCAGCGACCGGAGTAGGAAGGAATACAATGAGCAGTTCTTC.

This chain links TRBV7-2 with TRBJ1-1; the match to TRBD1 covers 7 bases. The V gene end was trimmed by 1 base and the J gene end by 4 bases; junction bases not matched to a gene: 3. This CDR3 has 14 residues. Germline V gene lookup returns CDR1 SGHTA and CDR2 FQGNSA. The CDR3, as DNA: TGTGCCAGCAGCTTAGGGAGACAGGGCACTGAAGCTTTCTTT. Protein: CASSLGRQGTEAFF.

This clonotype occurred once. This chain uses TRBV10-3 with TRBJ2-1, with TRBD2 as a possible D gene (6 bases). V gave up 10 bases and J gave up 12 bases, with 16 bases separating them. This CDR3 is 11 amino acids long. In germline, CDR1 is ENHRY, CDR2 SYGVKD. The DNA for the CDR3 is TGTGCCACGCGATATGGGGACTCGCAGTTCTTC. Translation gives CATRYGDSQFF.

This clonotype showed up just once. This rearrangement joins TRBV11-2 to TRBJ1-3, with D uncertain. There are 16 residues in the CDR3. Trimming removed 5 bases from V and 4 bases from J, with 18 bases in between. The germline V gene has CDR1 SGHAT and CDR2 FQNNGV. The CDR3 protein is CASSPTPGQTGNTIYF. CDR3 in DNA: TGTGCCAGCAGCCCCACCCCCGGCCAGACGGGAAACACCATATATTTT.

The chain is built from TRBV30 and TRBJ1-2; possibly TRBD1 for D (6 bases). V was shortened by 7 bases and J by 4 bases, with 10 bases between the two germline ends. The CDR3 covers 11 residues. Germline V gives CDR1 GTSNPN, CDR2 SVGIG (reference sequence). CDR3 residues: CAYRVGYGYTF. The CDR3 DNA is TGTGCCTACAGGGTGGGCTATGGCTACACCTTC.

CDR3 DNA: TGTGCCAGCAGCGAGGGACAGGGGACTTCGAACACTGAAGCTTTCTTT. This translates into CASSEGQGTSNTEAFF. The genes are TRBV9 and TRBJ1-1; 10 positions match TRBD1. CDR1 and CDR2 from the germline V gene are SGDLS and YYNGEE. The CDR3 contains 16 residues. J lost 1 base, V lost 3 bases, and 6 bases had no gene match.

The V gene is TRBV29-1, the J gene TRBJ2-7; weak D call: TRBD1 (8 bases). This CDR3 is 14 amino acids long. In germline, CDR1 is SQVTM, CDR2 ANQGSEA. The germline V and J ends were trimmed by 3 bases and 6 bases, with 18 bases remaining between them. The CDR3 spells CSVDGGAGGSEQYF. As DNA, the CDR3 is TGCAGCGTTGATGGGGGGGCAGGGGGCTCCGAGCAGTACTTC.

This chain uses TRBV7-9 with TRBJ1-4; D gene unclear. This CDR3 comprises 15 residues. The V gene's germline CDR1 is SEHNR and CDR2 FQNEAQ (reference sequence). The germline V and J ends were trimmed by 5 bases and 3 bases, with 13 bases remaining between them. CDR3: CASSPEGGANEKLFF. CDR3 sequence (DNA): TGTGCCAGCAGCCCCGAGGGAGGAGCTAATGAAAAACTGTTTTTT.

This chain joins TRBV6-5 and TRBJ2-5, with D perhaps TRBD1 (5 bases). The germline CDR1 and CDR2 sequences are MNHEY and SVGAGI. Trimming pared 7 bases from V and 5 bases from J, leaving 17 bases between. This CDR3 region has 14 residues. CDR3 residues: CASTLMAGKETQYF. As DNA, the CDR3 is TGTGCCAGCACCCTGATGGCAGGGAAGGAGACCCAGTACTTC.

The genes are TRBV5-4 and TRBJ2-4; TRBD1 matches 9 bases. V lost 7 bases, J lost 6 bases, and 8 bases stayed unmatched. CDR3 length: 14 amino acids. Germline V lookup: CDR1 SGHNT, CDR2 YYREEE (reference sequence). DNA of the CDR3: TGTGCCAGCGCTACAGGGGGCCAAAGAAACATTCAGTACTTC. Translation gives CASATGGQRNIQYF. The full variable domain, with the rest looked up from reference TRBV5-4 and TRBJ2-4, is ETGVTQSPTHLIKTRGQQVTLRCSSQSGHNTVSWYQQALGQGPQFIFQYYREEENGRGNFPPRFSGLQFPNYSSELNVNALELDDSALYLCASATGGQRNIQYFGAGTRLSVL.

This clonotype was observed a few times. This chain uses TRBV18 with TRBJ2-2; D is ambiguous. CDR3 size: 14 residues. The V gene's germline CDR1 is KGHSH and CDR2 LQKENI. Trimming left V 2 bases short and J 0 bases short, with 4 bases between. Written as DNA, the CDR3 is TGTGCCAGCTCACCAGGGACGAACACCGGGGAGCTGTTTTTT. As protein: CASSPGTNTGELFF.

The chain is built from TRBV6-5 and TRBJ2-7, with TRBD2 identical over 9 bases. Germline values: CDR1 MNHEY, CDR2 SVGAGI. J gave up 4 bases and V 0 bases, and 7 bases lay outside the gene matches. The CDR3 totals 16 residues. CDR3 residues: CASSYSASGDMYEQYF. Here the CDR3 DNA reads TGTGCCAGCAGTTACTCGGCTAGCGGGGATATGTACGAGCAGTACTTC.

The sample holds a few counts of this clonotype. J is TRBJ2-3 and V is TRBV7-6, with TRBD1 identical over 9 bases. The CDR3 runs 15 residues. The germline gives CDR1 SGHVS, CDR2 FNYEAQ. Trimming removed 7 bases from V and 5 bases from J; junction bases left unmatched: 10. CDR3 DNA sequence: TGTGCCAGCATCGCCGGGACAGGGACTTTAGATACGCAGTATTTT. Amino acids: CASIAGTGTLDTQYF.

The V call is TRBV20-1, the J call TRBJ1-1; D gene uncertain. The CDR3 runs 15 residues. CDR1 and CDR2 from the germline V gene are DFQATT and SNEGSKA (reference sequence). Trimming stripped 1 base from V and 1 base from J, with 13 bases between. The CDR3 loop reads CSARALGRTNTEAFF. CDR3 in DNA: TGCAGTGCTAGAGCGTTGGGCCGTACGAACACTGAAGCTTTCTTT.

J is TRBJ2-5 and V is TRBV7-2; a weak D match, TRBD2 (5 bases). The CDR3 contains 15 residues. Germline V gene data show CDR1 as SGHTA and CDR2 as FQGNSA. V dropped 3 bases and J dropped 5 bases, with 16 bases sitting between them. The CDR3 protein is CASSLASFRGETQYF. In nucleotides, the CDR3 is TGTGCCAGCAGCTTGGCTAGCTTCCGAGGCGAGACCCAGTACTTC. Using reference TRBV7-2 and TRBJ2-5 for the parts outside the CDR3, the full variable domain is GAGVSQSPSNKVTEKGKDVELRCDPISGHTALYWYRQSLGQGLEFLIYFQGNSAPDKSGLPSDRFSAERTGGSVSTLTIQRTQQEDSAVYLCASSLASFRGETQYFGPGTRLLVL.

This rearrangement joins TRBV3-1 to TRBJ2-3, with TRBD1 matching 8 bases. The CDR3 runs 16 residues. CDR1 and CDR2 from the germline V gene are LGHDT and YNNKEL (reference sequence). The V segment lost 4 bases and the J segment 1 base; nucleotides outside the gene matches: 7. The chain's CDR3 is CASSPPGGPRTDTQYF. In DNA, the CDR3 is TGTGCCAGCAGCCCCCCAGGGGGCCCGCGCACAGATACGCAGTATTTT.

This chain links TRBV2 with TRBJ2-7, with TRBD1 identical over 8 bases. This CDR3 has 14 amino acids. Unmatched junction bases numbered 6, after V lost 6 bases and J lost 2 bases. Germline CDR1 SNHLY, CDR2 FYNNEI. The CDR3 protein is CASSDRGVAYEQYF. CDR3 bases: TGTGCCAGCAGCGACAGGGGCGTCGCCTACGAGCAGTACTTC.

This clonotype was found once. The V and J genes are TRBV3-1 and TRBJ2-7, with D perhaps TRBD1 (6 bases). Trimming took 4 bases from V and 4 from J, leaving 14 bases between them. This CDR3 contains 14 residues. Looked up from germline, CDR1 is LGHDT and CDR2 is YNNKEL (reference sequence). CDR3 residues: CASSRGQIDYEQYF. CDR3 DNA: TGTGCCAGCAGCCGAGGACAGATAGATTACGAGCAGTACTTC.

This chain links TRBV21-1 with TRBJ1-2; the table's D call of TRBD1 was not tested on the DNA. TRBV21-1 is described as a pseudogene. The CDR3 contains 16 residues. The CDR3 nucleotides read TGTGCCAGCAGCAAAGCCTGGACAGGGGGCAACTATGGCTACACCTTC. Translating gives CASSKAWTGGNYGYTF.

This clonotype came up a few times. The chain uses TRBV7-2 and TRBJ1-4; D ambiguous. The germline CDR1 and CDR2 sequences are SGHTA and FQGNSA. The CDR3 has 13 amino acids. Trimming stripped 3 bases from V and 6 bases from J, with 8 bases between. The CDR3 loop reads CASSLRQDEKLFF. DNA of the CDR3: TGTGCCAGCAGCTTGAGGCAGGATGAAAAACTGTTTTTT.

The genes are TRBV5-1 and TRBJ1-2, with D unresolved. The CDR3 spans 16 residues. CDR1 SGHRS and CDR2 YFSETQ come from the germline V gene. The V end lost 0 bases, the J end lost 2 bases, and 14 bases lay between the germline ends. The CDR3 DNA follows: TGCGCCAGCAGCTTGGCCCCGGTGACGGCAAACTATGGCTACACCTTC. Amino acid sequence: CASSLAPVTANYGYTF.

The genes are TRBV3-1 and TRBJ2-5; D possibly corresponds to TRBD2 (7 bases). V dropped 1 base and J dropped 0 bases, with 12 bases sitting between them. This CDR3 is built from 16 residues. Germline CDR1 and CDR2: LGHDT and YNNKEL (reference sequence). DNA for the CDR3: TGTGCCAGCAGCCAAGTAGGGGGGGATAACCAAGAGACCCAGTACTTC. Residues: CASSQVGGDNQETQYF.

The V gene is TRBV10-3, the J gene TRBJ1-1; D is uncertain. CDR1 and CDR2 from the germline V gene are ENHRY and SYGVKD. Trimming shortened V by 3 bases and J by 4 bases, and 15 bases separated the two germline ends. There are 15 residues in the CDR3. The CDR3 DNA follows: TGTGCCATCAGTGACCCTACCAAAGGGCGCACTGAAGCTTTCTTT. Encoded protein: CAISDPTKGRTEAFF.

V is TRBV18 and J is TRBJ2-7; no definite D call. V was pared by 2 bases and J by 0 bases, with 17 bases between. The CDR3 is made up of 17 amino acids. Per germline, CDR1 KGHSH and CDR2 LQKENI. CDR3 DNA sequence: TGTGCCAGCTCACCAATAGGGCCCTACCTAAGCTCCTACGAGCAGTACTTC. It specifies CASSPIGPYLSSYEQYF.

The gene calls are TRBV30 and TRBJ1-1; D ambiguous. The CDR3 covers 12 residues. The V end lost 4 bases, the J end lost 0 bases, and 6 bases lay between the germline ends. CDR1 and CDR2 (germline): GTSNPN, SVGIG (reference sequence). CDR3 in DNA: TGTGCCTGGAAGTTAATGAACACTGAAGCTTTCTTT. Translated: CAWKLMNTEAFF.